Presented here are 3 T cell receptor beta chains from one specimen sequenced in a study of T cells in Graves' hyperthyroidism and ophthalmopathy. Authors of the study amplified TCR beta CDR3 regions from RNA transcripts. A set of HTBI primers served as the primers for a first-round RT-PCR of the TCR CDR3. TCRdb fed the multiplex PCR reads into MiXCR, producing one record per CDR3 protein. The sample has fewer than 550,000 distinct CDR3 sequences; around a quarter are singletons. Sample: blood. The receptor source for this set is a woman in her twenties or thirties with Graves' ophthalmopathy.

This clonotype was seen repeatedly, ten times or more. CDR3 region: CATRRAGGPYEQYF. The CDR3, as DNA: TGCGCCACCCGAAGGGCGGGCGGGCCCTACGAGCAGTACTTC. The V call is TRBV5-1, the J call TRBJ2-7; tentative D call: TRBD2 (5 bases). CDR3 length: 14 amino acids. Germline CDR1 and CDR2: SGHRS and YFSETQ. V was shortened by 9 bases and J by 2 bases, with 18 bases between the two germline ends. The full variable domain, its missing parts supplied by reference TRBV5-1 and TRBJ2-7, is KAGVTQTPRYLIKTRGQQVTLSCSPISGHRSVSWYQQTPGQGLQFLFEYFSETQRNKGNFPGRFSGRQFSNSRSEMNVSTLELGDSALYLCATRRAGGPYEQYFGPGTRLTVT.

The sample holds many counts of this clonotype. This chain joins TRBV12-3 or TRBV12-4 and TRBJ1-2; D gene uncertain. The CDR3 sequence is 13 residues long. V lost 3 bases and J lost 8, with 13 bases in between. The CDR3 sequence: CASSFRGLYGYTF. In nucleotides, the CDR3 is TGTGCCAGCAGTTTTCGGGGTCTATACGGCTACACCTTC.

This clonotype came up many times. A much larger clonotype is one base distant, so this may be a read error. The V and J genes are TRBV6-2 or TRBV6-3 and TRBJ1-1; D gene ambiguous. CDR1 is MNHEY, CDR2 SVGEGT, per germline. The CDR3 loop spans 13 amino acids. The CDR3 nucleotides read TGTGCCAGCAGTTACTCGAGGAACACTGAAGCTTCCTTT. Amino acids: CASSYSRNTEASF.